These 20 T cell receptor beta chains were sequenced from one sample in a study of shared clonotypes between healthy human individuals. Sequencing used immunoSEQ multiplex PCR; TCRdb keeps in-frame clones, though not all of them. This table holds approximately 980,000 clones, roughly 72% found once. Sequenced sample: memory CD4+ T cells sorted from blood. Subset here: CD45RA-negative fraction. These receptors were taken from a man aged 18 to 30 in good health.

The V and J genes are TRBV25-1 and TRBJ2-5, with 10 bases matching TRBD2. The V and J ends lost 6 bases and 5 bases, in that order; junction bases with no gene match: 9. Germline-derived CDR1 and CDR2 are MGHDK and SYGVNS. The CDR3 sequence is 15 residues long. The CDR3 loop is CASSRPAGGPETQYF. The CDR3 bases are TGTGCCAGCAGCCGTCCAGCGGGAGGGCCGGAGACCCAGTACTTC.

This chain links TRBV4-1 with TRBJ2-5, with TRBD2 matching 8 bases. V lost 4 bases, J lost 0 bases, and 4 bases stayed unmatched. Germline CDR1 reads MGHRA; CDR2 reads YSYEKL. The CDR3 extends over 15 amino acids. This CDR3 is CASSLTSVYQETQYF. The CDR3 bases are TGCGCCAGCAGCCTGACTAGCGTCTACCAAGAGACCCAGTACTTC.

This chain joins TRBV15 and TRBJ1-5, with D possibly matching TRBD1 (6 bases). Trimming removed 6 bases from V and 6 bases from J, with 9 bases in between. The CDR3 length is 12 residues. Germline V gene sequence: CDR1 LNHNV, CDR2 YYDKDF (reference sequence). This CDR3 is CATRQGGQPQHF. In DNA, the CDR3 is TGTGCCACCAGACAGGGAGGTCAGCCCCAGCATTTT.

CDR3 nucleotide sequence: TGTGCCAGCAGCTTAGAATTAGCGGGGGGGCCGTCGAGTCAAAACATTCAGTACTTC. It is translated as CASSLELAGGPSSQNIQYF. V and J are TRBV7-8 and TRBJ2-4; 11 bases are shared with TRBD2. The CDR3 spans 19 residues. From germline, CDR1 is SGHVS and CDR2 FQNEAQ. The J segment lost 5 bases and the V segment lost 1 base, leaving 13 bases of the junction unmatched.

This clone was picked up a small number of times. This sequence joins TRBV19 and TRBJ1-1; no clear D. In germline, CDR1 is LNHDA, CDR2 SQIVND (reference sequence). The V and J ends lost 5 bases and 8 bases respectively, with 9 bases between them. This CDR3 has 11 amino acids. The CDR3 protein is CASSLQREAFF. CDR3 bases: TGTGCCAGTAGTCTCCAGCGCGAAGCTTTCTTT.

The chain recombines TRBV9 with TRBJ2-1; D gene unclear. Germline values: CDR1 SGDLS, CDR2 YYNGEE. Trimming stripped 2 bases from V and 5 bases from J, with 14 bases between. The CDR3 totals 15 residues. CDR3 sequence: CASSVFKGYHNEQFF. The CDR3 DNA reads TGTGCCAGCAGCGTCTTTAAGGGATATCACAATGAGCAGTTCTTC.

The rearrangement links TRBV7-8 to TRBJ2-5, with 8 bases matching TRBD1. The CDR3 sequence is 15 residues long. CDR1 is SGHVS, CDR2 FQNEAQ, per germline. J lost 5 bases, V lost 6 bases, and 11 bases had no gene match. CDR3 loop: CASSSAGGALETQYF. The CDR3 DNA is TGTGCCAGCAGTTCTGCAGGGGGCGCGTTGGAGACCCAGTACTTC.

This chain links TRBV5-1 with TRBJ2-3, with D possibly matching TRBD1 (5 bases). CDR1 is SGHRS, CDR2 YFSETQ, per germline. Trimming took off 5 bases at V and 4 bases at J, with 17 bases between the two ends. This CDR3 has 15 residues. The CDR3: CASSMGQGLSDTQYF. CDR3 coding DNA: TGCGCCAGCAGTATGGGGCAGGGATTGTCAGATACGCAGTATTTT.

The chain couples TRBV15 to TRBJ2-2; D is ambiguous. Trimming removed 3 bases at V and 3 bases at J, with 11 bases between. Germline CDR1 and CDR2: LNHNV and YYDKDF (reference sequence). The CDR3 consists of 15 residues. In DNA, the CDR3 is TGTGCCACCAGCAGGGCCCTGGGGTACACCGGGGAGCTGTTTTTT. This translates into CATSRALGYTGELFF.

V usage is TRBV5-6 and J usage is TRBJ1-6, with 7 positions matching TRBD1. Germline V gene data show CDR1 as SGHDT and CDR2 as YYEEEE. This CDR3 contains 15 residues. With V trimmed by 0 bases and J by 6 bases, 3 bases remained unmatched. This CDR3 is CASSLEGASNSPLHF. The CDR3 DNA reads TGTGCCAGCAGCTTGGAGGGGGCTAGTAATTCACCCCTCCACTTT.

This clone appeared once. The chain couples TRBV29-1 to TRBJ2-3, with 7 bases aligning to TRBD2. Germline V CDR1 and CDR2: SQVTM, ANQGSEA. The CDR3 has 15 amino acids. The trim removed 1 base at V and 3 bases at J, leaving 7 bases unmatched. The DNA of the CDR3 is TGCAGCGTTGAAGTGGGGGGGACCAAAACAGATACGCAGTATTTT. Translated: CSVEVGGTKTDTQYF.

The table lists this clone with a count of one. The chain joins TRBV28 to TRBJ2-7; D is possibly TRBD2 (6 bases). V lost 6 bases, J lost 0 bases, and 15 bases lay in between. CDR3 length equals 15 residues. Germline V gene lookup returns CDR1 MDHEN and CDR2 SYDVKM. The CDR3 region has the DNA TGTGCCAGCAGAACTGGGGGGACGGGCTCCTACGAGCAGTACTTC. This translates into CASRTGGTGSYEQYF.

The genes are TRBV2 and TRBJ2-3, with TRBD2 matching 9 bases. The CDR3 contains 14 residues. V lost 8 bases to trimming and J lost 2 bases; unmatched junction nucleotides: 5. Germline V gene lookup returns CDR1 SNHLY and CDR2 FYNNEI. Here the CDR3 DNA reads TGTGCCAGCGAGGCGGGGGGGCCCACAGATACGCAGTATTTT. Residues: CASEAGGPTDTQYF.

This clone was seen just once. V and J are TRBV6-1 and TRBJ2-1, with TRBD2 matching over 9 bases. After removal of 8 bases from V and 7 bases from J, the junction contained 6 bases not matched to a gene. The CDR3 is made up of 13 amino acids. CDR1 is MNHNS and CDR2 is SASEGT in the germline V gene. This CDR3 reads CASGLAGKNEQFF. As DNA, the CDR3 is TGTGCCAGCGGGCTAGCGGGAAAGAATGAGCAGTTCTTC.

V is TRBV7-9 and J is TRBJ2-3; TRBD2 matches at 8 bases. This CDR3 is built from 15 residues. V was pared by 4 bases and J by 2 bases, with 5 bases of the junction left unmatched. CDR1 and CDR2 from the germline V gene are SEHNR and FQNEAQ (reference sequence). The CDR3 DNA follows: TGTGCCAGCAGCTCGGCTAGCGGGTACACAGATACGCAGTATTTT. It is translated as CASSSASGYTDTQYF.

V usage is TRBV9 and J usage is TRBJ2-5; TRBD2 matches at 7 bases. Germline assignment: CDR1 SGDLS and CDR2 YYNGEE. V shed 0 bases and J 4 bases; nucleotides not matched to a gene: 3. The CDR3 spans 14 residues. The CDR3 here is CASSVGLALETQYF. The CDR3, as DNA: TGTGCCAGCAGCGTAGGACTAGCTTTAGAGACCCAGTACTTC. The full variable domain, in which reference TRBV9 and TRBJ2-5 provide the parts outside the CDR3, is DSGVTQTPKHLITATGQRVTLRCSPRSGDLSVYWYQQSLDQGLQFLIQYYNGEERAKGNILERFSAQQFPDLHSELNLSSLELGDSALYFCASSVGLALETQYFGPGTRLLVL.

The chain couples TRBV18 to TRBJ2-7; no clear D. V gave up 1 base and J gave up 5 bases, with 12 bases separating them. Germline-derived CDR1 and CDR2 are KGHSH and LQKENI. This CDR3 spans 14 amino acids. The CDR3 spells CASSPQGNSNEQYF. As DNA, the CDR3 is TGTGCCAGCTCACCACAGGGTAACTCGAACGAGCAGTACTTC. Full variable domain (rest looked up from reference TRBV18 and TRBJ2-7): NAGVMQNPRHLVRRRGQEARLRCSPMKGHSHVYWYRQLPEEGLKFMVYLQKENIIDESGMPKERFSAEFPKEGPSILRIQQVVRGDSAAYFCASSPQGNSNEQYFGPGTRLTVT.

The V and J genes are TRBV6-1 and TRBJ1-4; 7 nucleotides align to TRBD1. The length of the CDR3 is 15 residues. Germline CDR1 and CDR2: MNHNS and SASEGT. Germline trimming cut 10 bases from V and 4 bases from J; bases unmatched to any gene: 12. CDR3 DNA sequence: TGTGCCACCGCGGGAGGGGGCAGCGGTAATGAAAAACTGTTTTTT. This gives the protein CATAGGGSGNEKLFF.

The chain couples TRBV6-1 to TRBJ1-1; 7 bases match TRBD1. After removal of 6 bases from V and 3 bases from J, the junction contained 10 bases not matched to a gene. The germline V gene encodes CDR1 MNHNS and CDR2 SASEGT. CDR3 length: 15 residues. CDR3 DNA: TGTGCCAGCAGCCCCGGGACAGTTCGGGACACTGAAGCTTTCTTT. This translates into CASSPGTVRDTEAFF.

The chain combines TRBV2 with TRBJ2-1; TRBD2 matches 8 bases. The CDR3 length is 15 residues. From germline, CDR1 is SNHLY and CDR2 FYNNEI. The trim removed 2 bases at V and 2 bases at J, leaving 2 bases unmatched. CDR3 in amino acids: CASSESGSPYNEQFF. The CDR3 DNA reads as TGTGCCAGCAGTGAAAGCGGGAGCCCCTACAATGAGCAGTTCTTC.